Presented here are 16 T cell receptor beta chains from one specimen sequenced in a study of preoperative IRX-2 immunotherapy in early breast cancer. Treatment noted: preoperative locoregional IRX-2 cytokine immunotherapy. Assay used: immunoSEQ multiplex PCR; TCRdb lists only in-frame clones, some missing. The data hold 60,000 or so clones, with roughly 94% observed a single time. This material was collected from a patient treated with IRX-2 immunotherapy. These receptors all come from a human donor with breast cancer.

This clone has just a few counts. The J gene is TRBJ2-7, the V gene TRBV7-8; D gene ambiguous. The CDR3 is 15 residues long. The germline V and J ends were trimmed by 2 bases and 6 bases, with 17 bases remaining between them. The germline V gene encodes CDR1 SGHVS and CDR2 FQNEAQ. DNA for the CDR3: TGTGCCAGCAGCTTAACGGGCCCCTCTCCTGGCGAGCAGTACTTC. It translates to CASSLTGPSPGEQYF.

The chain uses TRBV6-6 and TRBJ2-7, with TRBD1 as a possible D gene (6 bases). Trimming removed 7 bases from V and 5 bases from J, with 18 bases in between. Germline-derived CDR1 and CDR2 are MNHNY and SVGAGI (reference sequence). The CDR3 runs 14 residues. CDR3 bases: TGTGCCAGCATCTTACAGGGTGCCGGGGACGAGCAGTACTTC. Encoded protein: CASILQGAGDEQYF.

The chain recombines TRBV6-4 with TRBJ2-5; possibly TRBD2 for D (6 bases). The CDR3 length is 12 residues. Germline V gene lookup returns CDR1 MRHNA and CDR2 SNTAGT. Between the trimmed V and J ends, which lost 10 bases and 5 bases, there was a span of 14 bases. The CDR3 loop reads CAIQTRSETQYF. The CDR3 nucleotides read TGTGCCATACAGACTAGGAGTGAGACCCAGTACTTC.

The chain recombines TRBV4-2 with TRBJ2-7; D is unresolved. This CDR3 is built from 17 residues. Between the trimmed V and J ends, which lost 1 base and 0 bases, there was a span of 16 bases. Germline V gives CDR1 LGHNA, CDR2 YNFKEQ. The CDR3, as DNA: TGTGCCAGCAGCCAAGTTAAAACACGAGAGATCTCCTACGAGCAGTACTTC. It codes for CASSQVKTREISYEQYF.

This chain joins TRBV4-1 and TRBJ2-7; D gene unclear. Germline V lookup: CDR1 MGHRA, CDR2 YSYEKL. Deletions cut 7 bases from V and 4 bases from J, with 11 bases between. The CDR3 is made up of 12 amino acids. The CDR3 DNA sequence: TGCGCCAGCATCTCTTCTCGGTACGAGCAGTACTTC. This translates into CASISSRYEQYF.

The chain is built from TRBV7-3 and TRBJ1-5; a weak D match, TRBD1 (6 bases). The germline CDR1 and CDR2 sequences are SGHTA and FQGTGA. This CDR3 spans 12 amino acids. The V end lost 4 bases, the J end lost 8 bases, and 9 bases lay between the germline ends. CDR3 bases: TGTGCCAGCAGCTCGTCAGGGGAGCCCCAGCATTTT. Protein sequence: CASSSSGEPQHF.

CDR3 in amino acids: CASSFAGDTEAFF. The CDR3 DNA reads as TGTGCCAGCAGCTTTGCTGGGGACACTGAAGCTTTCTTT. This sequence joins TRBV7-9 and TRBJ1-1; D unresolved. The CDR3 is 13 residues long. V was clipped by 3 bases and J by 3 bases, with 8 bases between them. Germline CDR1 is SEHNR and CDR2 is FQNEAQ (reference sequence).

This rearrangement joins TRBV2 to TRBJ2-5, with TRBD1 identical over 10 bases. The J call may be incorrect, as the DNA end agrees better with TRBJ2-7. CDR1 SNHLY and CDR2 FYNNEI come from the germline V gene. The CDR3 sequence is 15 residues long. CDR3 sequence: CASSDRTGGGYEQYF. CDR3 coding DNA: TGTGCCAGCAGTGATAGGACAGGGGGTGGGTACGAGCAGTACTTC.

The chain combines TRBV5-6 with TRBJ2-1, with unresolved D. The CDR3 contains 13 residues. The V and J ends lost 1 base and 4 bases respectively, with 6 bases between them. Germline CDR1 SGHDT, CDR2 YYEEEE. The CDR3 spells CASSLFRYNEQFF. The CDR3, as DNA: TGTGCCAGCAGCTTGTTTAGATACAATGAGCAGTTCTTC.

The chain uses TRBV7-2 and TRBJ2-1; D may be TRBD1 or TRBD2 (5 bases each). Germline V gene data show CDR1 as SGHTA and CDR2 as FQGNSA. This CDR3 contains 14 residues. V was pared by 5 bases and J by 16 bases, with 24 bases between. CDR3 protein: CASSLAGTPQITFF. DNA of the CDR3: TGTGCCAGCAGCCTCGCCGGGACGCCACAAATAACTTTCTTC.

This clone was found once. The chain has TRBV7-8 and TRBJ1-4, with 8 bases identical to TRBD1. The CDR3 loop spans 18 amino acids. Germline V gene lookup returns CDR1 SGHVS and CDR2 FQNEAQ. With 3 bases clipped from V and 0 bases from J, the junction kept 9 bases outside the gene matches. This CDR3 is CASSLTGAPAATNEKLFF. CDR3 coding DNA: TGTGCCAGCAGCTTGACAGGGGCTCCGGCTGCAACTAATGAAAAACTGTTTTTT.

The rearrangement joins TRBV7-2 to TRBJ2-7, with D unclear. The CDR3 loop spans 12 amino acids. Trimming removed 5 bases from V and 1 base from J, with 6 bases in between. CDR1 and CDR2 from the germline V gene are SGHTA and FQGNSA. The CDR3 sequence is CASSPTSYEQYF. CDR3 sequence (DNA): TGTGCCAGCAGCCCCACTTCCTACGAGCAGTACTTC.

The gene calls are TRBV28 and TRBJ2-5; D not resolved. The germline V and J ends were trimmed by 2 bases and 6 bases, with 10 bases remaining between them. CDR1 is MDHEN and CDR2 is SYDVKM in the germline V gene. The CDR3 is made up of 13 amino acids. The CDR3, as DNA: TGTGCCAGCAGTTTAGAGTCGGGTCAGACCCAGTACTTC. It is translated as CASSLESGQTQYF.

The rearrangement links TRBV2 to TRBJ2-3; 13 nucleotides agree with TRBD2. Losses at the gene ends were 6 bases for V and 0 bases for J; bases not matched to a gene: 6. The CDR3 consists of 17 residues. The germline V gene has CDR1 SNHLY and CDR2 FYNNEI. CDR3 protein: CASSVGLAGESTDTQYF. CDR3 nucleotide sequence: TGTGCCAGCAGCGTTGGACTAGCGGGAGAAAGCACAGATACGCAGTATTTT.

The chain has TRBV7-9 and TRBJ2-7; D may be TRBD2 (7 bases). The CDR3 spans 17 residues. V was cut by 0 bases and J by 7 bases, with 22 bases left in between. CDR1 SEHNR and CDR2 FQNEAQ come from the germline V gene (reference sequence). The CDR3 protein is CASSLAFVEGGLREQYF. CDR3 sequence (DNA): TGTGCCAGCAGCTTAGCTTTTGTGGAGGGGGGGCTTCGGGAGCAGTACTTC.

The V and J genes are TRBV27 and TRBJ1-5; 8 nucleotides match TRBD1. V lost 9 bases to trimming and J lost 3 bases; unmatched junction nucleotides: 7. The CDR3 is made up of 14 amino acids. Germline V CDR1 and CDR2: MNHEY, SMNVEV (reference sequence). The CDR3 here is CASRRDRNNQPQHF. CDR3 nucleotide sequence: TGTGCCAGTCGTCGGGACAGGAACAATCAGCCCCAGCATTTT.